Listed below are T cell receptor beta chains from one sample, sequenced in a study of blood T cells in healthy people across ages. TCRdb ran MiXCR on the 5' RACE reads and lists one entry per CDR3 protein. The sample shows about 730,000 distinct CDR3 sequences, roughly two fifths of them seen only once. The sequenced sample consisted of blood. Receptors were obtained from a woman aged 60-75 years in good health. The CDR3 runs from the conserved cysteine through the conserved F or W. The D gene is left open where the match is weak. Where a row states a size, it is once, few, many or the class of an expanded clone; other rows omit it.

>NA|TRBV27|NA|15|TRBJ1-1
CASSLSGQGGTEAFF
TGTGCCAGCAGTTTATCGGGGCAGGGAGGGACTGAAGCTTTCTTT
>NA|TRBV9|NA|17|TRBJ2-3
CASSPRDTRVSTDTQYF
TGTGCCAGCAGCCCCCGGGACACCCGGGTTAGCACAGATACGCAGTATTTT
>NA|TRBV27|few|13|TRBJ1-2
CASSRETGNGYTF
TGTGCCAGCAGTCGCGAAACAGGGAATGGCTACACCTTC
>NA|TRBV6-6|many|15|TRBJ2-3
CASSYSGGGTDTQYF
TGTGCCAGCAGTTACTCCGGCGGGGGCACAGATACGCAGTATTTT
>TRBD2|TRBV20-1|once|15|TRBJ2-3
CSARVPAGDTDTQYF
TGCAGTGCTAGAGTTCCAGCGGGGGACACAGATACGCAGTATTTT
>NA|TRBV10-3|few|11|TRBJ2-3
CAISDEGTQYF
TGTGCCATCAGTGACGAAGGTACGCAGTATTTT
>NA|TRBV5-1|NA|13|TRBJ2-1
CASSSGILDEQFF
TGCGCCAGCAGCTCGGGAATATTAGATGAGCAGTTCTTC
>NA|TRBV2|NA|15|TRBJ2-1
CASSEFGVLSNEQFF
TGTGCCAGCAGTGAATTTGGGGTCTTGAGCAATGAGCAGTTCTTC
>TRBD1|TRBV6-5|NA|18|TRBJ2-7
CASSYSAPTGTASYEQYF
TGTGCCAGCAGTTACTCGGCCCCCACCGGGACAGCTTCCTACGAGCAGTACTTC
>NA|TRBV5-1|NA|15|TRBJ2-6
CASSVVNSGANVLTF
TGCGCCAGCAGCGTGGTAAACTCTGGGGCCAACGTCCTGACTTTC
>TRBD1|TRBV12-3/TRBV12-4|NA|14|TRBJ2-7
CASRPGTAYNEQYF
TGTGCCAGCAGGCCCGGGACAGCCTACAATGAGCAGTACTTC
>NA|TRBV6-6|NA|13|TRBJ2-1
CASSYSSVAEQFF
TGTGCCAGCAGTTACTCTAGCGTGGCTGAGCAGTTCTTC
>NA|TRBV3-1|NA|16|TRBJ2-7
CASSHPRVIPSYEQYF
TGTGCCAGCAGCCACCCCCGGGTCATTCCCTCCTACGAGCAGTACTTC
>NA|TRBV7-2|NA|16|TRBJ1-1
CASSTLVGGWPTEAFF
TGTGCCAGCAGCACCCTAGTGGGGGGGTGGCCCACTGAAGCTTTCTTT
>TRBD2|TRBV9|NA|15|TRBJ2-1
CASSVVLAGVNEQFF
TGTGCCAGCAGCGTAGTCCTAGCGGGAGTAAATGAGCAGTTCTTC
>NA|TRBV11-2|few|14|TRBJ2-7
CASSFGGGSYEQYF
TGTGCCAGCAGCTTCGGTGGCGGATCCTACGAGCAGTACTTC
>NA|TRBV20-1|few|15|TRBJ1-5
CSARGPSGGDGPQHF
TGCAGTGCTAGGGGGCCAAGCGGGGGGGATGGGCCCCAGCATTTT
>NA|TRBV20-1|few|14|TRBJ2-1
CSASQTLSYNEQFF
TGCAGTGCTAGTCAGACTCTTTCCTACAATGAGCAGTTCTTC
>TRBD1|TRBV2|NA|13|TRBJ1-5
CASRTGEDQPQHF
TGTGCCAGCAGGACAGGGGAGGATCAGCCCCAGCATTTT
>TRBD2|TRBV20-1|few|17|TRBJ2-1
CSGGASGTREGNNEQFF
TGCAGTGGCGGGGCTAGCGGGACCAGGGAGGGTAACAATGAGCAGTTCTTC
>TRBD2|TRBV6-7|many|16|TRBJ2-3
CASSYSGLASTDTQYF
TGTGCCAGCAGTTACTCGGGACTAGCGAGCACAGATACGCAGTATTTT
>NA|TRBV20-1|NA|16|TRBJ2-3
CSASKSASFDSDTQYF
TGCAGTGCTAGTAAGTCGGCTAGCTTTGATTCGGATACGCAGTATTTT
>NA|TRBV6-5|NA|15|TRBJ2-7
CASSNGRAGTYEQYF
TGTGCCAGCAGTAATGGACGGGCTGGTACCTACGAGCAGTACTTC
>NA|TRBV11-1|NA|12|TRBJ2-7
CASSFQRNEQYF
TGTGCCAGCAGCTTCCAGCGTAATGAGCAGTACTTC
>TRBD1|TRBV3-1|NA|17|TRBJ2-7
CASSPRGQGILPYEQYF
TGTGCCAGCAGCCCCCGAGGACAGGGCATCCTACCCTACGAGCAGTACTTC
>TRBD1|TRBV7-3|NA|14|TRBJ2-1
CASSPRTGTDEQFF
TGTGCCAGCAGCCCACGGACAGGGACTGATGAGCAGTTCTTC
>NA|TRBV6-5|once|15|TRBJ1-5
CASSTRADSNQPQHF
TGTGCCAGCAGTACGCGGGCGGATAGCAATCAGCCCCAGCATTTT
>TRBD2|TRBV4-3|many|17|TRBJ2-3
CASSPRRTSGSADTQYF
TGCGCCAGCAGCCCGCGTCGGACTAGCGGGAGTGCAGATACGCAGTATTTT
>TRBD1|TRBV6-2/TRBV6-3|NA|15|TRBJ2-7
CASSYRRDRVHEQYF
TGTGCCAGCAGTTATCGCCGGGACAGGGTCCACGAGCAGTACTTC
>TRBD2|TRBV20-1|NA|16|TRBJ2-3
CSARPGTSGREGTQYF
TGCAGTGCTAGACCTGGGACTAGCGGGAGAGAAGGTACGCAGTATTTT
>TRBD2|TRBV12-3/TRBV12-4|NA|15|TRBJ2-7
CASSRSGGFHNEQYF
TGTGCCAGCAGTCGTAGCGGGGGATTCCACAATGAGCAGTACTTC
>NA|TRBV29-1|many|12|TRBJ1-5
CSIKGGNQPQHF
TGCAGCATCAAGGGGGGTAATCAGCCCCAGCATTTT
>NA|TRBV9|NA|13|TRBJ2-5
CASSPTLGDEQYF
TGTGCCAGCAGCCCGACTCTCGGCGATGAGCAGTACTTC
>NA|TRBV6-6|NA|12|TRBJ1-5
CASSYPVQPQHF
TGTGCCAGCAGTTATCCTGTTCAGCCCCAGCATTTT
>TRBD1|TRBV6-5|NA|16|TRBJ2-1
CASSYSGQSSYNEQFF
TGTGCCAGCAGTTACTCGGGACAGAGCTCCTACAATGAGCAGTTCTTC
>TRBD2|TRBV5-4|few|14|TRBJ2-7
CASSQSGSAYEQYF
TGTGCCAGCAGCCAAAGCGGGAGTGCCTACGAGCAGTACTTC
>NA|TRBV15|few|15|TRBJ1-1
CATSRVGTWNTEAFF
TGTGCCACCAGCAGAGTGGGGACGTGGAACACTGAAGCTTTCTTT
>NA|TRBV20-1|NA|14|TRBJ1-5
CSATPRGWNQPQHF
TGCAGTGCTACTCCAAGGGGATGGAATCAGCCCCAGCATTTT
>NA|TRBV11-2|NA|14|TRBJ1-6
CASSSGLAKGTLHF
TGTGCCAGCAGTTCGGGTCTCGCTAAAGGCACCCTCCACTTT